One sample yielded the 7 T cell receptor beta chains listed below, sequenced in a study of CD8 T cells in ankylosing spondylitis. In TCRdb, the 5' RACE reads were re-called with MiXCR into one record per CDR3 protein. The profile shows about 360,000 distinct CDR3 sequences, more than 20% of them singletons. Source material: blood, either unsorted or a sorted T cell fraction (not recorded which). These receptors came from a male donor with ankylosing spondylitis or in good health (not recorded which).

The table lists this clonotype with a few counts. V usage is TRBV29-1 and J usage is TRBJ2-1, with D possibly TRBD2 on 7 matching bases. Germline V gene lookup returns CDR1 SQVTM and CDR2 ANQGSEA. Trimming removed 5 bases from V and 9 bases from J, with 20 bases in between. The CDR3 loop spans 14 amino acids. CDR3 DNA sequence: TGCAGCGTTTCGGGGAGGGGGTTGAGTGGTGAGCAGTTCTTC. Translating gives CSVSGRGLSGEQFF.

This chain links TRBV15 with TRBJ2-3; D ambiguous. The V gene's germline CDR1 is LNHNV and CDR2 YYDKDF (reference sequence). The CDR3 spans 13 residues. The V and J ends lost 7 bases and 6 bases respectively, with 14 bases between them. The CDR3 reads CATTTGQWDTQYF. In DNA, the CDR3 is TGTGCCACCACTACCGGGCAGTGGGATACGCAGTATTTT.

The CDR3 DNA follows: TGTGCCAGCAGTTACTCGGGGACCGCCGCGGAGACCCAGTACTTC. This gives the protein CASSYSGTAAETQYF. This chain joins TRBV6-5 and TRBJ2-5, with D possibly being TRBD1 or TRBD2 (5 bases each). The CDR3 spans 15 residues. CDR1 is MNHEY and CDR2 is SVGAGI in the germline V gene. V lost 0 bases and J lost 5, with 13 bases in between.

The table lists this clonotype with a few counts. This chain uses TRBV27 with TRBJ2-2, with D unresolved. The CDR3 spans 15 residues. The germline gives CDR1 MNHEY, CDR2 SMNVEV (reference sequence). V lost 2 bases and J 5 bases, leaving 12 bases between the germline ends. The CDR3 protein is CASSLGRVSTGELFF. The CDR3 region has the DNA TGTGCCAGCAGTTTAGGGCGTGTATCTACCGGGGAGCTGTTTTTT.

This clonotype appeared a single time. The rearrangement links TRBV10-2 to TRBJ2-3; D perhaps matches TRBD2 (5 bases). V was cut by 11 bases and J by 4 bases, with 10 bases left in between. CDR3 length equals 11 residues. Looked up from germline, CDR1 is WSHSY and CDR2 is SAAADI. CDR3 sequence: CACGGSDTQYF. DNA of the CDR3: TGCGCCTGTGGCGGGTCAGATACGCAGTATTTT.

The chain carries TRBV5-1 and TRBJ2-2; 14 nucleotides agree with TRBD2. Germline V lookup: CDR1 SGHRS, CDR2 YFSETQ. The CDR3 consists of 18 residues. The V and J ends lost 3 bases and 4 bases, in that order; junction bases with no gene match: 8. Written as DNA, the CDR3 is TGCGCCAGCAGCTGGGAACCGGGACTAGCGGGAGTCACCGGGGAGCTGTTTTTT. Encoded protein: CASSWEPGLAGVTGELFF.

This chain connects TRBV7-9 to TRBJ2-2, with D possibly TRBD1 on 6 matching bases. The germline V gene encodes CDR1 SEHNR and CDR2 FQNEAQ (reference sequence). The CDR3 totals 15 residues. V lost 5 bases and J lost 2, with 12 bases in between. The CDR3 DNA reads as TGTGCCAGCAGCCCCGAGGGGGTAAACACCGGGGAGCTGTTTTTT. As protein: CASSPEGVNTGELFF.